These 26 T cell receptor beta chains share one sample of origin, sequenced in a study of shared clonotypes between healthy human individuals. Clones were read by immunoSEQ multiplex PCR, and TCRdb kept only the in-frame ones, dropping some. The table lists roughly 2.6 million clones, approximately 90% of them singletons. The sequenced material came from naive CD4+ T cells sorted from blood. Subset noted: CD45RA+ positively selected. The receptors derive from a man between 18 and 35 years old in good health.

This clone was seen just once. The chain uses TRBV11-2 and TRBJ1-6, with D unresolved. The CDR3 consists of 17 residues. Germline-derived CDR1 and CDR2 are SGHAT and FQNNGV. V lost 2 bases, J lost 4 bases, and 15 bases lay in between. This CDR3 is CASSLTGQDPYNSPLHF. CDR3 DNA sequence: TGTGCCAGCAGCTTAACGGGCCAGGACCCATATAATTCACCCCTCCACTTT.

The genes are TRBV4-1 and TRBJ2-1; 9 positions agree with TRBD1. CDR3 length: 16 amino acids. The trim removed 1 base at V and 5 bases at J, leaving 6 bases unmatched. The V gene's germline CDR1 is MGHRA and CDR2 YSYEKL. As DNA, the CDR3 is TGCGCCAGCAGCCAAGCATGGGACAGGGACGACAATGAGCAGTTCTTC. This codes for CASSQAWDRDDNEQFF.

CDR3: CSVELRAARYGYTF. CDR3 DNA: TGCAGCGTTGAACTCAGGGCCGCCCGCTATGGCTACACCTTC. V usage is TRBV29-1 and J usage is TRBJ1-2, with a weak D call TRBD1 (5 bases). Germline V lookup: CDR1 SQVTM, CDR2 ANQGSEA. The V end was cut by 2 bases, the J end by 4 bases, with 14 bases between. The CDR3 sequence is 14 residues long.

The chain combines TRBV5-1 with TRBJ1-1; D is unclear. Germline CDR1 and CDR2: SGHRS and YFSETQ. V gave up 7 bases and J gave up 1 base, with 17 bases separating them. The CDR3 length is 15 residues. The CDR3 sequence is CASGGPSSGNTEAFF. The CDR3 DNA is TGCGCCAGCGGTGGGCCTTCCTCCGGGAACACTGAAGCTTTCTTT. The full variable domain, with the rest looked up from reference TRBV5-1 and TRBJ1-1, is KAGVTQTPRYLIKTRGQQVTLSCSPISGHRSVSWYQQTPGQGLQFLFEYFSETQRNKGNFPGRFSGRQFSNSRSEMNVSTLELGDSALYLCASGGPSSGNTEAFFGQGTRLTVV.

The rearrangement uses TRBV11-2 and TRBJ2-3; D gene uncertain. V shed 1 base and J shed 0 bases, with 11 bases lying between them. CDR1 SGHAT and CDR2 FQNNGV come from the germline V gene. The CDR3 has 16 amino acids. CDR3 loop: CASSLGVSFSTDTQYF. CDR3 DNA sequence: TGTGCCAGCAGCTTAGGTGTCTCCTTCAGCACAGATACGCAGTATTTT.

As for this clone: Sequence at one end of the junction differs from germline and may be a read error. This chain joins TRBV7-7 and TRBJ2-5; D is perhaps TRBD1 or TRBD2 (5 bases each). The CDR3 is 13 amino acids. Germline V lookup: CDR1 SSHAT, CDR2 FNYEAQ (reference sequence). CDR3 sequence reads: CASSLGEGETQYF. The DNA of the CDR3 is TGTGCTAGCAGCTTAGGAGAGGGGGAGACCCAGTACTTC.

This sequence joins TRBV7-2 and TRBJ2-6; no firm D call. Trimming left V 3 bases short and J 1 base short, with 10 bases between. Germline CDR1 is SGHTA and CDR2 is FQGNSA. The CDR3 is 16 amino acids. CDR3 nucleotide sequence: TGTGCCAGCAGCTTGGGCCAAGAATCTGGGGCCAACGTCCTGACTTTC. Translated: CASSLGQESGANVLTF.

This chain uses TRBV7-2 with TRBJ2-1; D is uncertain. This CDR3 is built from 14 residues. Looked up from germline, CDR1 is SGHTA and CDR2 is FQGNSA. Trimming took 2 bases from V and 2 from J, leaving 7 bases between them. CDR3 amino acids: CASSLFGPYNEQFF. DNA for the CDR3: TGTGCCAGCAGCTTATTTGGGCCCTACAATGAGCAGTTCTTC.

Only one count was recorded for this clone. This CDR3 is also generated by other DNA sequences in the sample. The V and J genes are TRBV5-1 and TRBJ2-2; 8 bases are a match to TRBD1. The germline CDR1 and CDR2 sequences are SGHRS and YFSETQ. V lost 3 bases and J lost 1; bases outside the gene matches: 5. CDR3 length: 16 residues. Here the CDR3 DNA reads TGCGCCAGCAGCTCCCTCGGACAGGGGAACACCGGGGAGCTGTTTTTT. This codes for CASSSLGQGNTGELFF.

The chain links TRBV15 to TRBJ1-4; the D gene is possibly TRBD1 (5 bases). Trimming removed 2 bases at V and 8 bases at J, with 12 bases between. The CDR3 length is 14 residues. The germline gives CDR1 LNHNV, CDR2 YYDKDF (reference sequence). This chain's CDR3 is CATSRPGGAEKLFF. The CDR3 coding sequence is TGTGCCACCAGCAGACCCGGAGGGGCAGAAAAACTGTTTTTT.

This chain uses TRBV28 with TRBJ1-2; TRBD1 matches at 9 bases. CDR1 is MDHEN, CDR2 SYDVKM, per germline. The V segment lost 2 bases and the J segment 4 bases; nucleotides outside the gene matches: 8. The CDR3 is 16 residues long. Here the CDR3 DNA reads TGTGCCAGCAGTTTAACCCAAAGACAGGGGGGCTATGGCTACACCTTC. Its translation is CASSLTQRQGGYGYTF.

The chain employs TRBV7-9 and TRBJ1-1; D might be TRBD1 (5 bases). CDR1 and CDR2 from the germline V gene are SEHNR and FQNEAQ (reference sequence). Deletions cut 6 bases from V and 6 bases from J, with 20 bases between. CDR3 length: 15 amino acids. CDR3 residues: CASRGTVNTVPEAFF. In nucleotides, the CDR3 is TGTGCCAGCAGAGGGACCGTCAATACAGTCCCTGAAGCTTTCTTT.

The chain carries TRBV7-5 and TRBJ2-7; TRBD2 was called by the table and not checked on the DNA. TRBV7-5 is noted as a pseudogene. This CDR3 is built from 13 residues. For the CDR3, the DNA is TGTGCCAGAGCAGCGGCGGCTCCCTACGAGCAGTACTTC. Translation: CARAAAAPYEQYF.

The rearrangement joins TRBV7-9 to TRBJ2-1, with D perhaps TRBD2 (6 bases). V lost 2 bases and J 8 bases, leaving 16 bases between the germline ends. The CDR3 spans 15 residues. Looked up from germline, CDR1 is SEHNR and CDR2 is FQNEAQ (reference sequence). The CDR3 DNA reads as TGTGCCAGCAGCTTAACAGAATTAGGAGGGGATGAGCAGTTCTTC. Protein sequence: CASSLTELGGDEQFF.

J is TRBJ1-5 and V is TRBV11-2, with D unclear. Germline CDR1 reads SGHAT; CDR2 reads FQNNGV. The germline V and J ends were trimmed by 1 base and 11 bases, with 15 bases remaining between them. The CDR3 loop spans 14 amino acids. As DNA, the CDR3 is TGTGCCAGCAGCTTAGCCCCGGAGCCCCGCTCCCAGCATTTT. Translating gives CASSLAPEPRSQHF.

J is TRBJ2-1 and V is TRBV5-1, with TRBD1 as a possible D gene (6 bases). The CDR3 spans 15 residues. Germline V lookup: CDR1 SGHRS, CDR2 YFSETQ. The ends were cut back, 4 bases at V and 0 bases at J, with 11 bases in the middle. The CDR3: CASSPGTLSYNEQFF. As DNA, the CDR3 is TGCGCCAGCAGCCCCGGGACACTCTCCTACAATGAGCAGTTCTTC.

As concerns this clone: The same CDR3 is also encoded by other DNA sequences in this sample. The chain joins TRBV18 to TRBJ1-1, with TRBD1 matching 11 bases. The J segment lost 0 bases and the V segment lost 2 bases, leaving 2 bases of the junction unmatched. Germline V lookup: CDR1 KGHSH, CDR2 LQKENI. The CDR3 is 16 amino acids. The CDR3 protein is CASSPGQGALNTEAFF. For the CDR3, the DNA is TGTGCCAGCTCACCAGGACAGGGGGCCCTGAACACTGAAGCTTTCTTT. Full variable domain (missing parts from reference TRBV18 and TRBJ1-1): NAGVMQNPRHLVRRRGQEARLRCSPMKGHSHVYWYRQLPEEGLKFMVYLQKENIIDESGMPKERFSAEFPKEGPSILRIQQVVRGDSAAYFCASSPGQGALNTEAFFGQGTRLTVV.

This clone was recorded only once. The V call is TRBV14, the J call TRBJ1-5; D may be TRBD1 (5 bases). The CDR3 runs 16 residues. Trimming pared 3 bases from V and 0 bases from J, leaving 12 bases between. Germline V CDR1 and CDR2: SGHDN, FVKESK. This CDR3 is CASSHLRAASNQPQHF. DNA for the CDR3: TGTGCCAGCAGCCACCTCAGGGCGGCTAGCAATCAGCCCCAGCATTTT.

V usage is TRBV7-9 and J usage is TRBJ2-2, with D possibly called TRBD1 or TRBD2 (5 bases each). Germline V gene lookup returns CDR1 SEHNR and CDR2 FQNEAQ (reference sequence). This CDR3 has 14 amino acids. Trimming shortened V by 11 bases and J by 2 bases, and 15 bases separated the two germline ends. The CDR3 is CAPGGGRNTGELFF. CDR3 bases: TGTGCCCCCGGTGGGGGACGAAACACCGGGGAGCTGTTTTTT.

The V call is TRBV9, the J call TRBJ2-3, with D tentatively TRBD1 (6 bases). V lost 0 bases to trimming and J lost 2 bases, with 10 bases between them. Germline CDR1 is SGDLS and CDR2 is YYNGEE. The CDR3 length is 15 residues. The CDR3 protein is CASSVADRATDTQYF. DNA for the CDR3: TGTGCCAGCAGCGTAGCGGACAGAGCCACAGATACGCAGTATTTT.

The rearrangement joins TRBV18 to TRBJ2-7; D is perhaps TRBD2 (6 bases). V dropped 4 bases and J dropped 6 bases, with 16 bases sitting between them. The CDR3 is 14 amino acids. CDR1 KGHSH and CDR2 LQKENI come from the germline V gene. CDR3 residues: CASSQPPTSFEQYF. The CDR3 nucleotides read TGTGCCAGCTCACAACCCCCGACTAGTTTCGAGCAGTACTTC.

The V and J genes are TRBV9 and TRBJ1-6, with D possibly being TRBD1 (6 bases). The CDR3 runs 16 residues. Trimming took 0 bases from V and 6 from J, leaving 13 bases between them. The germline CDR1 and CDR2 sequences are SGDLS and YYNGEE. The CDR3 region has the DNA TGTGCCAGCAGCGTAGACGGCAGGGGCGGTAATTCACCCCTCCACTTT. Translation gives CASSVDGRGGNSPLHF.

The chain has TRBV11-2 and TRBJ2-1, with 9 bases fitting TRBD2. In germline, CDR1 is SGHAT, CDR2 FQNNGV. The CDR3 loop spans 14 amino acids. After removal of 5 bases from V and 5 bases from J, the junction contained 4 bases not matched to a gene. The CDR3 sequence: CASSPRLADNEQFF. CDR3 DNA sequence: TGTGCCAGCAGCCCAAGACTAGCGGACAATGAGCAGTTCTTC.

The J gene is TRBJ1-3, the V gene TRBV7-2; D call uncertain. This CDR3 spans 14 amino acids. Trimming took 1 base from V and 6 from J, leaving 10 bases between them. Germline lookup yields CDR1 SGHTA and CDR2 FQGNSA. CDR3 in DNA: TGTGCCAGCAGCTTAGACCGGATTATAAACACCATATATTTT. It translates to CASSLDRIINTIYF.

The V and J genes are TRBV6-5 and TRBJ1-2, with a possible D match to TRBD1 (6 bases). Trimming took 0 bases from V and 4 from J, leaving 12 bases between them. This CDR3 has 15 amino acids. From germline, CDR1 is MNHEY and CDR2 SVGAGI. DNA of the CDR3: TGTGCCAGCAGTTACTCGATTGGGACATCCTATGGCTACACCTTC. Protein: CASSYSIGTSYGYTF.

This chain uses TRBV4-2 with TRBJ1-1; no clear D gene. This CDR3 comprises 14 residues. V was pared by 1 base and J by 8 bases, with 14 bases between. Germline CDR1 reads LGHNA; CDR2 reads YNFKEQ. For the CDR3, the DNA is TGTGCCAGCAGCCAAGGGGAAAGGGAAAAAGAAGCTTTCTTT. Amino acids: CASSQGEREKEAFF.